These 15 T cell receptor beta chains came from one sample sequenced in a study of blood T cells in healthy people across ages. Using a J-beta primer mix together with a sample-barcoded 5' primer, a second PCR was run for roughly 6 to 12 cycles. MiXCR, run by TCRdb on the 5' RACE reads, gives a single entry per CDR3 protein. The sample carries around 1,500,000 distinct CDR3 sequences, roughly 27% recorded once. The specimen was blood. The receptors here all came from a woman between 25 and 40 years old in good health.

The V call is TRBV19, the J call TRBJ2-1; 7 bases line up with TRBD2. Germline V gene data show CDR1 as LNHDA and CDR2 as SQIVND (reference sequence). The CDR3 length is 13 residues. The trim removed 10 bases at V and 3 bases at J, leaving 6 bases unmatched. CDR3 loop: CATRPSGYNEQFF. For the CDR3, the DNA is TGTGCCACCCGGCCTAGCGGCTACAATGAGCAGTTCTTC.

This clonotype has just a few counts. The V call is TRBV20-1, the J call TRBJ2-3; TRBD1 aligns across 7 bases. The V gene's germline CDR1 is DFQATT and CDR2 SNEGSKA (reference sequence). Trimming at V came to 0 bases and at J to 2 bases, leaving 17 bases not matched to a gene. The length of the CDR3 is 19 residues. CDR3 sequence: CSARDPLLTPTGNTDTQYF. For the CDR3, the DNA is TGCAGTGCTAGAGATCCCCTCCTGACCCCGACAGGGAACACAGATACGCAGTATTTT.

Comment on this clonotype: An end of the junction does not agree with germline; a read error may underlie this. J is TRBJ2-2 and V is TRBV20-1, with no clear D. Germline V lookup: CDR1 DFQATT, CDR2 SNEGSKA (reference sequence). CDR3 length: 14 residues. CDR3 nucleotide sequence: TGCAGTGCTATGACTCTTGTGGCAGCCGGGCAGCTGTTTTTT. Translating gives CSAMTLVAAGQLFF.

The chain joins TRBV18 to TRBJ2-1, with TRBD1 as a possible D gene (7 bases). The CDR3 runs 15 residues. Germline V gives CDR1 KGHSH, CDR2 LQKENI. V shed 3 bases and J shed 7 bases, with 16 bases lying between them. DNA of the CDR3: TGTGCCAGCTCACCGGAGGGGGCTCTAAGGAATGAGCAGTTCTTC. Amino acid sequence: CASSPEGALRNEQFF.

The chain recombines TRBV30 with TRBJ1-4; no clear D. The V gene lost 3 bases and the J gene lost 5 bases, with 13 bases spanning the gap. This CDR3 contains 14 residues. Germline V gene data show CDR1 as GTSNPN and CDR2 as SVGIG (reference sequence). Here the CDR3 DNA reads TGTGCCTGGAGCGACTCGGACCTAAATGAAAAACTGTTTTTT. Encoded protein: CAWSDSDLNEKLFF.

The chain links TRBV5-1 to TRBJ2-3, with a weak D call TRBD2 (6 bases). Trimming removed 4 bases from V and 9 bases from J, with 18 bases in between. Germline V gives CDR1 SGHRS, CDR2 YFSETQ. This CDR3 has 14 residues. CDR3 DNA: TGCGCCAGCAGCACCTCTAGCGAGTTGCAAACGCAGTATTTT. It specifies CASSTSSELQTQYF.

With respect to this clonotype: A read error may explain this, as a much larger clone is one base away. The chain couples TRBV28 to TRBJ2-1; D is perhaps TRBD2 (6 bases). From germline, CDR1 is MDHEN and CDR2 SYDVKM. This CDR3 has 14 residues. Trimming removed 7 bases from V and 5 bases from J, with 15 bases in between. The CDR3 sequence is CASMWRAGNNEQFF. Here the CDR3 DNA reads TGTGCCAGCATGTGGCGCGCGGGGAACAATGAGCAGTTCTTC.

This clonotype was picked up a small number of times. The chain uses TRBV12-3 or TRBV12-4 and TRBJ1-5; no definite D call. Trimming removed 6 bases at V and 6 bases at J, with 18 bases between. CDR3 length equals 15 residues. CDR3 protein: CASSPVGLGSQPQHF. In DNA, the CDR3 is TGTGCCAGCAGCCCAGTCGGGTTGGGCAGTCAGCCCCAGCATTTT.

The V gene is TRBV20-1, the J gene TRBJ2-3, with D tentatively TRBD2 (5 bases). Per the germline V gene, CDR1 is DFQATT and CDR2 is SNEGSKA (reference sequence). The CDR3 spans 15 residues. Between the trimmed V and J ends, which lost 5 bases and 0 bases, there was a span of 15 bases. This chain's CDR3 is CSAEGGVESTDTQYF. The CDR3 DNA follows: TGCAGTGCTGAGGGTGGGGTGGAAAGCACAGATACGCAGTATTTT.

This chain joins TRBV7-9 and TRBJ1-5, with a weak D call TRBD1 (5 bases). The V end was cut by 4 bases, the J end by 4 bases, with 8 bases between. The germline V gene has CDR1 SEHNR and CDR2 FQNEAQ (reference sequence). The CDR3 runs 13 residues. CDR3 sequence reads: CASSWGFNQPQHF. DNA for the CDR3: TGTGCCAGCAGCTGGGGCTTTAATCAGCCCCAGCATTTT.

The chain couples TRBV5-1 to TRBJ1-1; 7 bases line up with TRBD1. V was clipped by 4 bases and J by 8 bases; unmatched bases: 17. Germline loops: CDR1 SGHRS, CDR2 YFSETQ. The CDR3 runs 16 residues. In DNA, the CDR3 is TGCGCCAGCAGCCCTTCCCTGGACAGGCCAACCCGCGAAGCTTTCTTT. This gives the protein CASSPSLDRPTREAFF.

The chain uses TRBV2 and TRBJ1-6, with D possibly matching TRBD1 (5 bases). The CDR3 consists of 13 residues. Germline lookup yields CDR1 SNHLY and CDR2 FYNNEI. Between the trimmed V and J ends, which lost 8 bases and 5 bases, there was a span of 10 bases. The CDR3 DNA follows: TGTGCCAGCGTCGAGACAGATAATTCACCCCTCCACTTT. Translating it yields CASVETDNSPLHF.

The V and J genes are TRBV18 and TRBJ2-7, with 8 positions matching TRBD2. Trimming cost V 0 bases and J 4 bases; bases outside gene matches: 8. Germline V gives CDR1 KGHSH, CDR2 LQKENI. The length of the CDR3 is 16 residues. CDR3: CASSPPVRGGQYEQYF. CDR3 DNA sequence: TGTGCCAGCTCACCACCGGTCCGGGGGGGCCAGTACGAGCAGTACTTC.

V is TRBV20-1 and J is TRBJ2-7; 8 bases are shared with TRBD1. V was clipped by 5 bases and J by 5 bases; unmatched bases: 5. The germline V gene encodes CDR1 DFQATT and CDR2 SNEGSKA (reference sequence). The CDR3 covers 12 residues. In DNA, the CDR3 is TGCAGTGCTCATGCAGGGGGCGACGAGCAGTACTTC. Amino acid sequence: CSAHAGGDEQYF.

The chain employs TRBV11-2 and TRBJ2-7; 8 bases align to TRBD2. The V segment lost 5 bases and the J segment 7 bases; nucleotides outside the gene matches: 34. The CDR3 is 22 residues long. In germline, CDR1 is SGHAT, CDR2 FQNNGV. The CDR3 reads CASSTRTSWGDLAGFALGEQYF. CDR3 coding DNA: TGTGCCAGCAGCACTAGGACCTCCTGGGGGGACCTAGCGGGCTTCGCCTTGGGGGAGCAGTACTTC.